This T cell receptor (beta chain) was retrieved from a study of blood T cell repertoires in COVID-19. Overall study: COVID-19 samples collected from the United States, Italy and Spain covered acute and convalescent phases. The analysed material was cDNA or gDNA that came from T cells, B-cell-depleted T cells, or PBMCs.

The table came from immunoSEQ multiplex PCR; TCRdb's copy has only in-frame clones and leaves some out. Among some 180,000 clones listed, over 80% were seen once. The CDR3 has 17 amino acids. V dropped 1 base and J dropped 4; count of bases not matched to a gene: 6. CDR1 and CDR2 (germline): SGHRS, YFSETQ. Ages ranged from about 18 to 89 years, with residence in 24 US areas. Clinical history reported by participants formed the basis on which cohorts were assigned. V usage is TRBV5-1 and J usage is TRBJ2-1; 12 bases are a match to TRBD2. Sequencing was performed on PBMCs or T cells enriched from blood (not recorded which). The TCR comes from a woman in her twenties or thirties who had been exposed to COVID-19. CDR3 amino acids: CASSLSLAGGRYNEQFF. The CDR3, as DNA: TGCGCCAGCAGCTTGAGCCTAGCGGGGGGGCGGTACAATGAGCAGTTCTTC. The variable domain in full, completed from reference TRBV5-1 and TRBJ2-1, reads KAGVTQTPRYLIKTRGQQVTLSCSPISGHRSVSWYQQTPGQGLQFLFEYFSETQRNKGNFPGRFSGRQFSNSRSEMNVSTLELGDSALYLCASSLSLAGGRYNEQFFGPGTRLTVL.